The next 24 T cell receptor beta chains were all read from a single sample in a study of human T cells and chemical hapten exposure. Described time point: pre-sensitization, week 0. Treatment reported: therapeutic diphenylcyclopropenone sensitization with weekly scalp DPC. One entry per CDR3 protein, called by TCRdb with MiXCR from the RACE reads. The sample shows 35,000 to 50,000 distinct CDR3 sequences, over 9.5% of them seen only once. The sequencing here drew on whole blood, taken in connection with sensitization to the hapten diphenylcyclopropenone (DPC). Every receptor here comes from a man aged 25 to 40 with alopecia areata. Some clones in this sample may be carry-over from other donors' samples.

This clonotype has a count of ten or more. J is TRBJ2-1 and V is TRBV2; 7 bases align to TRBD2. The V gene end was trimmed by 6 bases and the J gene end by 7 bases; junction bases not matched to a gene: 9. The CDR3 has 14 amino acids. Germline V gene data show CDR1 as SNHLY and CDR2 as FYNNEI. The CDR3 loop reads CASRRAGSINEQFF. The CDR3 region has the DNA TGTGCCAGCAGGCGAGCGGGGTCGATTAATGAGCAGTTCTTC.

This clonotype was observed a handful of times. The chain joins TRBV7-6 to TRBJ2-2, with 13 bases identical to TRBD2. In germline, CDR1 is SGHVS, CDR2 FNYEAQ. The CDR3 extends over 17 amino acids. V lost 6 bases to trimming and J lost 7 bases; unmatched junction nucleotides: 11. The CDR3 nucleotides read TGTGCCAGCAGTCTACTAGCGGGAGGGCCGAGGGGCGGGGAGCTGTTTTTT. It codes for CASSLLAGGPRGGELFF. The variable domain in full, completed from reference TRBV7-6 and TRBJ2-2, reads GAGVSQSPRYKVTKRGQDVALRCDPISGHVSLYWYRQALGQGPEFLTYFNYEAQQDKSGLPNDRFSAERPEGSISTLTIQRTEQRDSAMYRCASSLLAGGPRGGELFFGEGSRLTVL.

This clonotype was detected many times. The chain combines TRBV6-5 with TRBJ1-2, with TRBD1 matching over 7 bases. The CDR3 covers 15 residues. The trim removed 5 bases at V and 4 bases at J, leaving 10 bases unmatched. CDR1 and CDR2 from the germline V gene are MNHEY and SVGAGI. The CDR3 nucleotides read TGTGCCAGCAGTCCCCTCCCCAGGGGGGTCTATGGCTACACCTTC. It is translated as CASSPLPRGVYGYTF.

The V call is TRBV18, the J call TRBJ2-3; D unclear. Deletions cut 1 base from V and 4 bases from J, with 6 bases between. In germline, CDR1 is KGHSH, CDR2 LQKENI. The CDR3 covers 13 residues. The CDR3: CASSPRLSDTQYF. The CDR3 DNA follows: TGTGCCAGCTCACCACGACTGTCAGATACGCAGTATTTT. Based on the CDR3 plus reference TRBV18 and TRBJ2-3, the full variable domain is NAGVMQNPRHLVRRRGQEARLRCSPMKGHSHVYWYRQLPEEGLKFMVYLQKENIIDESGMPKERFSAEFPKEGPSILRIQQVVRGDSAAYFCASSPRLSDTQYFGPGTRLTVL.

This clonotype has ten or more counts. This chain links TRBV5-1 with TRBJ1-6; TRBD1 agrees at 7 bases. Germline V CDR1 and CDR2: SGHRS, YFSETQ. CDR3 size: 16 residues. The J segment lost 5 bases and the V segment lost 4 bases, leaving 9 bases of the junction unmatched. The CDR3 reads CASSPGPTGNNSPLHF. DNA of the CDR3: TGCGCCAGCAGCCCCGGCCCGACAGGGAATAATTCACCCCTCCACTTT.

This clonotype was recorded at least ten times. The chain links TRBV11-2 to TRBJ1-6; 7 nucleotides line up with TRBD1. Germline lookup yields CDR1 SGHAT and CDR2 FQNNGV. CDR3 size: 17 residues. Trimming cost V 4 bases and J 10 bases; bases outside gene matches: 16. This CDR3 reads CASSSPKRQGVDSPLHF. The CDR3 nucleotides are TGTGCCAGCAGCTCGCCAAAGCGACAGGGAGTGGACTCACCCCTCCACTTT.

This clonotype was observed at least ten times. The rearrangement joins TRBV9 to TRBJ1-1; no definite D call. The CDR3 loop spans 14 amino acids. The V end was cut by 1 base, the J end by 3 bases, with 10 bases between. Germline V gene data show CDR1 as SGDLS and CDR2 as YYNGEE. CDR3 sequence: CASSVNQIYTEAFF. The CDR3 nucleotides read TGTGCCAGCAGCGTAAACCAGATTTACACTGAAGCTTTCTTT.

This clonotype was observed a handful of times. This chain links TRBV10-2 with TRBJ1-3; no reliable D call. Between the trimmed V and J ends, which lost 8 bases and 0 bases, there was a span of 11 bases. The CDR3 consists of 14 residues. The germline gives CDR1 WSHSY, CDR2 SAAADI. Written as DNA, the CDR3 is TGCGCCAGCTGGGGTTTCAGCTCTGGAAACACCATATATTTT. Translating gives CASWGFSSGNTIYF.

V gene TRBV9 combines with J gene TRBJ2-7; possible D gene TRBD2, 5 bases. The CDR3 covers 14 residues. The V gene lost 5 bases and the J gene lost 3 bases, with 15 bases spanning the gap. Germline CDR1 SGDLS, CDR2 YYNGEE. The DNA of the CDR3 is TGTGCCAGCAGTGGAGGAGGAGCCAACTACGAGCAGTACTTC. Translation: CASSGGGANYEQYF.

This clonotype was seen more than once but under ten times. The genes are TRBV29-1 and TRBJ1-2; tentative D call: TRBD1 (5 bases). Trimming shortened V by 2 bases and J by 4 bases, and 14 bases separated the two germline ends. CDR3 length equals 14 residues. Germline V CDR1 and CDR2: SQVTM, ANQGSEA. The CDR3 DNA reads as TGCAGCGTTGAAAGTAGGGGACGGAGCTATGGCTACACCTTC. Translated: CSVESRGRSYGYTF.

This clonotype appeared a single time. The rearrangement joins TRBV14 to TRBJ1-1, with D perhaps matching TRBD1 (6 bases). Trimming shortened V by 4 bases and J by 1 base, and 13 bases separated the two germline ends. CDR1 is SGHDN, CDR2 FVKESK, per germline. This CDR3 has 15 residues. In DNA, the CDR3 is TGTGCCAGCAGCCGCTACAGGGTCCCGAACACTGAAGCTTTCTTT. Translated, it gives CASSRYRVPNTEAFF.

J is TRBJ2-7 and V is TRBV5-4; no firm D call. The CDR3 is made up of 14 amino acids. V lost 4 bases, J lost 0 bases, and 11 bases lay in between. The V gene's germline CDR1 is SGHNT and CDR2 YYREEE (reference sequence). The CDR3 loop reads CASSIDPSSYEQYF. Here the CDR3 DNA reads TGTGCCAGCAGCATAGACCCGTCCTCCTACGAGCAGTACTTC.

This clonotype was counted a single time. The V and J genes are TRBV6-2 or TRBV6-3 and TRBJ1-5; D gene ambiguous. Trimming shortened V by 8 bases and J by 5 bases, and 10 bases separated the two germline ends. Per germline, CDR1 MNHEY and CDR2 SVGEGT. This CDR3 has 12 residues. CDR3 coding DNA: TGTGCCAGCCATTCAGGAGATCAGCCCCAGCATTTT. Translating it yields CASHSGDQPQHF.

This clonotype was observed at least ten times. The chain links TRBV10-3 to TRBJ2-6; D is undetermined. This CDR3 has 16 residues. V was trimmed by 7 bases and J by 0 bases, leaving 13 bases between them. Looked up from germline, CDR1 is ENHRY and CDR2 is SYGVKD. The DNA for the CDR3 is TGTGCCATCATGAGAGTCGGAGACTCTGGGGCCAACGTCCTGACTTTC. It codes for CAIMRVGDSGANVLTF.

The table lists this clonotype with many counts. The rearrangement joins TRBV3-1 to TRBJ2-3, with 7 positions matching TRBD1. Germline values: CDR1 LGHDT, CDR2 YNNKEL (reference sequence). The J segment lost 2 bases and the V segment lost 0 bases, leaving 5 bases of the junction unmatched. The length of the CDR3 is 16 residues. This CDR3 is CASSQDLTGITDTQYF. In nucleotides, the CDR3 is TGTGCCAGCAGCCAAGATCTGACAGGGATCACAGATACGCAGTATTTT.

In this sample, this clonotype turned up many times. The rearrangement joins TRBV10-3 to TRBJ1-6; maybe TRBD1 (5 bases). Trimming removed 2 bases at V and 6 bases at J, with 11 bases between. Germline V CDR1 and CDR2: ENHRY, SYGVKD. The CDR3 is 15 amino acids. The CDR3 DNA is TGTGCCATCAGTGAGACGAGGGGCCCTAATTCACCCCTCCACTTT. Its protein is CAISETRGPNSPLHF.

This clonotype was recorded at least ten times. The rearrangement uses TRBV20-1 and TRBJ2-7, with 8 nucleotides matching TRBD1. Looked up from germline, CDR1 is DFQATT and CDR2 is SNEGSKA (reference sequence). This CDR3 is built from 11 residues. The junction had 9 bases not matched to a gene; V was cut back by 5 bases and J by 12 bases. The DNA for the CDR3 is TGCAGTGCTTCCGCCGACAGGGGTCCGTACTTC. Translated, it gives CSASADRGPYF.

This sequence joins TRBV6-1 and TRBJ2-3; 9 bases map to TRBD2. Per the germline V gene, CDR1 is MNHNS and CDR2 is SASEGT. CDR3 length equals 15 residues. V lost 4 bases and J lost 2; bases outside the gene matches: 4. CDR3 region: CASSALAGSTDTQYF. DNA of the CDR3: TGTGCCAGCAGTGCTCTAGCGGGGTCCACAGATACGCAGTATTTT.

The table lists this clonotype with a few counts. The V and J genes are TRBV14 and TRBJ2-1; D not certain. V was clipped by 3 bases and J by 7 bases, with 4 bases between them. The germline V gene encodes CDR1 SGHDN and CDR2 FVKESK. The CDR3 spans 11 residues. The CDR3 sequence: CASSHGNEQFF. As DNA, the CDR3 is TGTGCCAGCAGCCACGGTAATGAGCAGTTCTTC.

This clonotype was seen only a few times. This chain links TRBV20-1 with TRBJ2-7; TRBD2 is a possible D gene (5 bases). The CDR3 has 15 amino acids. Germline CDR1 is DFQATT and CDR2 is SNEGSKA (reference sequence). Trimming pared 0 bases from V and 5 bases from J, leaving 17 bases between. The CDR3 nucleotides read TGCAGTGCTAGAGAACGAGGGTCAAGCTACGACGAGCAGTACTTC. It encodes CSARERGSSYDEQYF.

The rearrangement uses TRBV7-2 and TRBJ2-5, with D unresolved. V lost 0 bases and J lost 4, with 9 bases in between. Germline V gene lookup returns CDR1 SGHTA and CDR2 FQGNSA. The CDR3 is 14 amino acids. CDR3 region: CASSLARGRETQYF. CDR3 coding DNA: TGTGCCAGCAGCTTAGCGAGAGGACGAGAGACCCAGTACTTC.

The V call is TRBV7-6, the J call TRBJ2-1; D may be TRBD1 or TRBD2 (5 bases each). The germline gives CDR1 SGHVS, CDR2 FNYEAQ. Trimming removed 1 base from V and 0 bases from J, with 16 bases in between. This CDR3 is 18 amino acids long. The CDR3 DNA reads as TGTGCCAGCAGCTTAGTCTCTTGGGGGATGTTCTCCTACAATGAGCAGTTCTTC. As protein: CASSLVSWGMFSYNEQFF.

The CDR3 coding sequence is TGTGCCAGCAGCACCCCACAGGGAGGTGGCTACACCTTC. It encodes CASSTPQGGGYTF. The chain carries TRBV7-2 and TRBJ1-2, with a tentative D call TRBD1 (6 bases). Germline-derived CDR1 and CDR2 are SGHTA and FQGNSA. The CDR3 sequence is 13 residues long. Trimming shortened V by 5 bases and J by 7 bases, and 14 bases separated the two germline ends.

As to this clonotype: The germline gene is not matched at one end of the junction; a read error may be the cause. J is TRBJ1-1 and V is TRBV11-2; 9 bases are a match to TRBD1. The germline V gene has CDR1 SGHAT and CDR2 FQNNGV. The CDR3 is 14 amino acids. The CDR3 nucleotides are TGTGCCAGCAGCTTAATACAGGGGGCCCCTGAGGCTTTCTTT. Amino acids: CASSLIQGAPEAFF. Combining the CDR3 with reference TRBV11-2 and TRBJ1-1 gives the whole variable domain EAGVAQSPRYKIIEKRQSVAFWCNPISGHATLYWYQQILGQGPKLLIQFQNNGVVDDSQLPKDRFSAERLKGVDSTLKIQPAKLEDSAVYLCASSLIQGAPEAFFGQGTRLTVV.